These 27 T cell receptor beta chains originate from one sample sequenced in a study of blood T cells in healthy people across ages. Using a J-beta primer mix together with a sample-barcoded 5' primer, a second PCR was run for roughly 6 to 12 cycles. TCRdb recomputed calls from the 5' RACE reads with MiXCR, one row per CDR3 protein. The sample has roughly 560,000 distinct CDR3 sequences, about 24% seen once; the top ten hold 8.5% to 9.5%. The sample was also reused in another study, on T cells of mothers and their children.

The sequencing input was blood. The origin of the receptors is a boy between 5 and 17 years old in good health.

The CDR3 DNA sequence: TGTGCCAGCAGCCCGGGGCTAGCGGGACGAGAGCAGTACTTC. Translation gives CASSPGLAGREQYF. The V call is TRBV7-3, the J call TRBJ2-7, with 9 positions matching TRBD2. This CDR3 has 14 residues. The J segment lost 7 bases and the V segment lost 5 bases, leaving 9 bases of the junction unmatched. Germline assignment: CDR1 SGHTA and CDR2 FQGTGA.

The V gene is TRBV6-2 or TRBV6-3, the J gene TRBJ1-2, with D tentatively TRBD1 (5 bases). This CDR3 comprises 17 residues. V dropped 4 bases and J dropped 7 bases, with 25 bases sitting between them. Germline V gene data show CDR1 as MNHEY and CDR2 as SVGEGT. The CDR3 loop reads CASSFAYSTVGRSGYTF. The CDR3 coding sequence is TGTGCCAGCAGTTTCGCCTATTCGACAGTCGGGAGGAGTGGCTACACCTTC.

The chain has TRBV28 and TRBJ2-7; TRBD2 is a possible D gene (5 bases). V lost 6 bases, J lost 4 bases, and 13 bases lay in between. The CDR3 has 13 residues. Germline CDR1 and CDR2: MDHEN and SYDVKM. CDR3 protein: CASSRSWEYEQYF. The CDR3 DNA is TGTGCCAGCAGCCGTTCCTGGGAGTACGAGCAGTACTTC.

J is TRBJ1-2 and V is TRBV28; D uncertain. Looked up from germline, CDR1 is MDHEN and CDR2 is SYDVKM. CDR3 length: 14 amino acids. Deletions cut 7 bases from V and 2 bases from J, with 14 bases between. The CDR3 coding sequence is TGTGCCAGCACTCTAAGGTCCGGAAACTATGGCTACACCTTC. It is translated as CASTLRSGNYGYTF.

The chain is built from TRBV7-9 and TRBJ2-3; D is perhaps TRBD2 (5 bases). The V end was cut by 5 bases, the J end by 1 base, with 10 bases between. CDR3 length: 14 amino acids. CDR1 is SEHNR and CDR2 is FQNEAQ in the germline V gene (reference sequence). In nucleotides, the CDR3 is TGTGCCAGCAGCCCCGTTAGCGGCACAGATACGCAGTATTTT. Residues: CASSPVSGTDTQYF.

The chain is built from TRBV5-6 and TRBJ2-5; 14 positions agree with TRBD2. The V gene's germline CDR1 is SGHDT and CDR2 YYEEEE. This CDR3 is 15 amino acids long. The J segment lost 6 bases and the V segment lost 6 bases, leaving 7 bases of the junction unmatched. CDR3 nucleotides: TGTGCCAGCAAGACTAGCGGGAGGGCCGCAAAGACCCAGTACTTC. Its protein is CASKTSGRAAKTQYF.

Ten or more counts support this clonotype. The chain combines TRBV2 with TRBJ1-1, with 9 bases lining up with TRBD1. Germline CDR1 reads SNHLY; CDR2 reads FYNNEI. This CDR3 region has 14 residues. With 4 bases clipped from V and 5 bases from J, the junction kept 5 bases outside the gene matches. For the CDR3, the DNA is TGTGCCAGCAGTGGGCACAGGGGGCGAACTGAAGCTTTCTTT. Translated, it gives CASSGHRGRTEAFF.

This clonotype was seen just once. One end of the junction does not line up with germline, which may come from a read error. CDR3 nucleotides: TGCGCCAGCAGCTCCGGGACTATGAGCTCCTACAATGAGCAGCTCTTC. Its protein is CASSSGTMSSYNEQLF. The rearrangement joins TRBV4-1 to TRBJ2-1, with 7 bases identical to TRBD2. CDR3 length equals 16 residues. Germline CDR1 is MGHRA and CDR2 is YSYEKL.

The rearrangement uses TRBV2 and TRBJ2-5; TRBD1 matches 7 bases. Germline CDR1 SNHLY, CDR2 FYNNEI. Losses at the gene ends were 7 bases for V and 4 bases for J; bases not matched to a gene: 6. CDR3 length equals 13 residues. The CDR3 loop reads CASMDRTRETQYF. For the CDR3, the DNA is TGTGCCAGCATGGACAGGACGCGAGAGACCCAGTACTTC.

This clonotype was picked up a small number of times. This sequence joins TRBV4-3 and TRBJ2-5; 8 nucleotides match TRBD1. The DNA end lines up better with TRBJ2-1; the J call may be wrong. CDR1 is LGHNA and CDR2 is YSLEER in the germline V gene. The CDR3 runs 17 residues. Here the CDR3 DNA reads TGCGCCAGCAGCCAAGAGTTAATCGACAGGGGAGAGGGTGAGCAGTTCTTC. This codes for CASSQELIDRGEGEQFF.

This clonotype was observed a handful of times. Germline is not matched at one junction end, which may reflect a read error. The chain carries TRBV5-4 and TRBJ2-5, with D tentatively TRBD1 or TRBD2 (5 bases each). The CDR3 contains 16 residues. Germline V gives CDR1 SGHNT, CDR2 YYREEE (reference sequence). The CDR3: CASSLSSSRVGETQYF. The CDR3 DNA follows: TGTGCCAGCAGCTTGTCTTCTAGCAGGGTCGGGGAGACCCAATACTTC.

There are a few counts of this clonotype. The rearrangement joins TRBV7-8 to TRBJ2-1; a possible D gene is TRBD2 (6 bases). The CDR3 is 16 residues long. Germline V lookup: CDR1 SGHVS, CDR2 FQNEAQ. V was clipped by 3 bases and J by 0 bases, with 12 bases between them. The CDR3 region has the DNA TGTGCCAGCAGCTTGGGCCGGGGGAGCTCCTACAATGAGCAGTTCTTC. It codes for CASSLGRGSSYNEQFF. The full variable domain, with the rest looked up from reference TRBV7-8 and TRBJ2-1, is GAGVSQSPRYKVAKRGQDVALRCDPISGHVSLFWYQQALGQGPEFLTYFQNEAQLDKSGLPSDRFFAERPEGSVSTLKIQRTQQEDSAVYLCASSLGRGSSYNEQFFGPGTRLTVL.

V and J are TRBV10-3 and TRBJ1-5, with D perhaps TRBD1 (6 bases). This CDR3 has 15 residues. Germline values: CDR1 ENHRY, CDR2 SYGVKD. The ends were cut back, 0 bases at V and 6 bases at J, with 12 bases in the middle. The CDR3 here is CAISESGGLGQPQHF. DNA of the CDR3: TGTGCCATCAGTGAGTCAGGGGGTCTTGGTCAGCCCCAGCATTTT.

This chain uses TRBV20-1 with TRBJ2-1, with 12 bases lining up with TRBD2. The CDR3 runs 16 residues. In germline, CDR1 is DFQATT, CDR2 SNEGSKA (reference sequence). The DNA of the CDR3 is TGCAGCCCCGGCGCCCTAGCGGGAGGGCCGAACAATGAGCAGTTCTTC. Amino acid sequence: CSPGALAGGPNNEQFF.

V and J are TRBV12-3 or TRBV12-4 and TRBJ2-5; 10 bases align to TRBD1. The V gene end was trimmed by 6 bases and the J gene end by 0 bases; junction bases not matched to a gene: 4. The CDR3 is 15 amino acids. CDR3 DNA: TGTGCCAGCAGAAGCGGGACAGGGGACCAAGAGACCCAGTACTTC. Translated, it gives CASRSGTGDQETQYF.

Only a few counts were recorded for this clonotype. The V gene is TRBV12-3 or TRBV12-4, the J gene TRBJ2-5; D unresolved. The J call could be wrong; TRBJ2-7 is a better fit for the DNA end. CDR3 size: 12 residues. CDR3 in DNA: TGTGCCAGCAGCCCCACTAATGCCGAGCAGTACTTC. It specifies CASSPTNAEQYF.

This clonotype has just a few counts. This rearrangement joins TRBV12-3 or TRBV12-4 to TRBJ2-5; weak D call: TRBD1 (5 bases). CDR3 length: 12 amino acids. Trimming stripped 7 bases from V and 2 bases from J, with 8 bases between. The CDR3 DNA reads as TGTGCCAGCACTGCAGGGCAAGAGACCCAGTACTTC. Amino acids: CASTAGQETQYF.

The rearrangement joins TRBV7-9 to TRBJ2-1; maybe TRBD1 (5 bases). Trimming removed 1 base at V and 0 bases at J, with 10 bases between. Germline-derived CDR1 and CDR2 are SEHNR and FQNEAQ (reference sequence). The CDR3 spans 16 residues. CDR3 in DNA: TGTGCCAGCAGCTTAGGGGGCCGCAGCTCCTACAATGAGCAGTTCTTC. This sequence encodes CASSLGGRSSYNEQFF.

The chain uses TRBV5-5 and TRBJ2-5; TRBD2 is a possible D gene (5 bases). The DNA end lines up better with TRBJ2-7; the J call may be wrong. CDR3 size: 15 residues. Germline V CDR1 and CDR2: SGHKS, YYEKEE (reference sequence). The CDR3 here is CASSLERTVMYEQYF. The CDR3 nucleotides read TGTGCCAGCAGCTTGGAGCGGACGGTTATGTACGAGCAGTACTTC.

The chain employs TRBV6-4 and TRBJ2-2, with D possibly matching TRBD1 (6 bases). Germline CDR1 MRHNA, CDR2 SNTAGT. The CDR3 sequence is 15 residues long. V lost 6 bases and J lost 2, with 13 bases in between. This CDR3 is CASRRGGHNTGELFF. In DNA, the CDR3 is TGTGCCAGCAGGAGAGGGGGTCACAACACCGGGGAGCTGTTTTTT.

This clonotype turned up a few times. The junction shows a germline mismatch at one end, possibly a read error. This chain links TRBV9 with TRBJ2-5; 7 bases match TRBD2. Germline V gives CDR1 SGDLS, CDR2 YYNGEE. The CDR3 length is 14 residues. The CDR3 DNA reads as TGCGCCAGCAGCCCCCAGCGGGAACAAGAGACCCAGTACTTC. Its protein product is CASSPQREQETQYF.

This sequence joins TRBV7-6 and TRBJ1-3; D unresolved. This CDR3 spans 16 amino acids. Trimming stripped 0 bases from V and 0 bases from J, with 9 bases between. CDR1 is SGHVS, CDR2 FNYEAQ, per germline. Written as DNA, the CDR3 is TGTGCCAGCAGCTTAGCGATAGGCAGCTCTGGAAACACCATATATTTT. Protein sequence: CASSLAIGSSGNTIYF.

The rearrangement uses TRBV4-3 and TRBJ1-1, with D unresolved. Per germline, CDR1 LGHNA and CDR2 YSLEER. Trimming stripped 5 bases from V and 1 base from J, with 11 bases between. The CDR3 contains 14 residues. The CDR3: CASSYREGNTEAFF. Written as DNA, the CDR3 is TGCGCCAGCAGCTACCGAGAGGGGAACACTGAAGCTTTCTTT.

The V and J genes are TRBV10-3 and TRBJ2-1, with no clear D. The length of the CDR3 is 11 residues. V was clipped by 5 bases and J by 4 bases, with 3 bases between them. Germline CDR1 reads ENHRY; CDR2 reads SYGVKD. CDR3 residues: CAISRYNEQFF. The CDR3 DNA reads as TGTGCCATCAGTAGGTACAATGAGCAGTTCTTC.

The chain links TRBV13 to TRBJ2-3; D not resolved. In germline, CDR1 is PRHDT, CDR2 FYEKMQ (reference sequence). The CDR3 sequence is 14 residues long. The V gene lost 4 bases and the J gene lost 2 bases, with 10 bases spanning the gap. In DNA form, the CDR3 reads TGTGCCAGCAGCTACTACACCCACACAGATACGCAGTATTTT. Residues: CASSYYTHTDTQYF.

This clonotype was recorded a few times. The chain employs TRBV3-1 and TRBJ1-1; D not certain. V was shortened by 4 bases and J by 0 bases, with 12 bases between the two germline ends. CDR3 length: 15 residues. Germline V gene data show CDR1 as LGHDT and CDR2 as YNNKEL (reference sequence). CDR3 residues: CASSRDWALNTEAFF. CDR3 DNA sequence: TGTGCCAGCAGCCGCGACTGGGCGTTGAACACTGAAGCTTTCTTT.

The chain links TRBV7-9 to TRBJ1-2; D gene ambiguous. Trimming removed 10 bases at V and 4 bases at J, with 19 bases between. Germline loops: CDR1 SEHNR, CDR2 FQNEAQ (reference sequence). This CDR3 is 14 amino acids long. The CDR3 protein is CAIVLDGLTYGYTF. In DNA, the CDR3 is TGTGCCATCGTACTGGACGGACTGACCTATGGCTACACCTTC.